The rows below give T cell receptor beta chains drawn from one sample of a study of T cell responses to AZD1222 COVID-19 vaccine. Assay used: immunoSEQ multiplex PCR; TCRdb lists only in-frame clones, some missing. The sample records 120,000 or so clones, around 80% being singletons. Sequenced material: peripheral blood, taken 28 days after the second AZD1222 dose. These receptors were obtained from an adult who received the AZD1222 COVID-19 vaccine. Both conserved end residues are part of each CDR3. D genes are given only for firm matches. The size entry is marked missing in some rows and otherwise reads once, few, many or a size class.

TRBV9,TRBJ1-2,.,.,14,CASSVGSGTYGYTF,TGTGCCAGCAGCGTAGGGTCGGGGACCTATGGCTACACCTTC
TRBV2,TRBJ2-1,.,TRBD2,14,CASSERTSGVEQFF,TGTGCCAGCAGTGAAAGGACTAGCGGGGTCGAGCAGTTCTTC
TRBV12-3/TRBV12-4,TRBJ2-7,.,.,13,CASSVLGSYEQYF,TGTGCCAGCAGTGTACTAGGATCCTACGAGCAGTACTTC
TRBV19,TRBJ1-2,.,.,13,CASKPGADYGYTF,TGTGCCAGTAAACCCGGGGCGGATTATGGCTACACCTTC
TRBV2,TRBJ2-1,.,.,15,CASSEEVFPYNEQFF,TGTGCCAGCAGTGAGGAGGTTTTCCCCTACAATGAGCAGTTCTTC
TRBV27,TRBJ1-1,.,.,16,CASRSLTGTLNTEAFF,TGTGCCAGCCGAAGTCTTACAGGGACTCTGAACACTGAAGCTTTCTTT
TRBV9,TRBJ2-5,once,.,13,CASSAGSQETQYF,TGTGCCAGCAGCGCCGGGTCGCAGGAGACCCAGTACTTC
TRBV18,TRBJ2-1,.,.,15,CASSPGQGLYNEQFF,TGTGCCAGCTCACCGGGCCAGGGGCTTTACAATGAGCAGTTCTTC
TRBV6-5,TRBJ1-2,.,TRBD1,14,CASRLSTGDYGYTF,TGTGCCAGCAGACTAAGTACAGGGGACTATGGCTACACCTTC
TRBV7-9,TRBJ2-2,.,.,13,CASSPRGTGELFF,TGTGCCAGCAGCCCAAGGGGAACCGGGGAGCTGTTTTTT
TRBV12-3/TRBV12-4,TRBJ2-7,.,.,12,CASSWSSYEQYF,TGTGCCAGCAGTTGGAGCTCCTACGAGCAGTACTTC
TRBV9,TRBJ2-7,.,TRBD2,14,CASSGTLAGWEQYF,TGTGCCAGCAGCGGAACTTTAGCGGGGTGGGAGCAGTACTTC
TRBV19,TRBJ2-2,.,.,15,CASSILYANTGELFF,TGTGCCAGTAGTATACTGTACGCGAACACCGGGGAGCTGTTTTTT
TRBV19,TRBJ2-7,.,TRBD1,14,CASSSPGQGYEQYF,TGTGCCAGTAGCAGCCCGGGACAGGGGTACGAGCAGTACTTC
TRBV5-1,TRBJ1-1,once,.,13,CASSPQVGTEAFF,TGCGCCAGCAGCCCTCAAGTTGGAACTGAAGCTTTCTTT
TRBV6-4,TRBJ1-5,.,.,13,CASRDTWDQPQHF,TGTGCCAGCAGAGACACCTGGGACCAGCCCCAGCATTTT
TRBV12-5,TRBJ2-5,.,.,15,CASGSQSGVQETQYF,TGTGCTAGTGGTTCCCAATCAGGGGTTCAAGAGACCCAGTACTTC
TRBV19,TRBJ1-1,.,.,14,CASSLLGSGTEAFF,TGTGCCAGCTCTCTTCTAGGGTCGGGCACTGAAGCTTTCTTT
TRBV15,TRBJ1-5,.,.,14,CATSLKLPNQPQHF,TGTGCCACCAGCCTAAAACTCCCCAATCAGCCCCAGCATTTT
TRBV21-1,TRBJ1-6,.,.,18,CATSIGHLVKSYNSPLHF,TGTGCCACCTCAATCGGCCATCTTGTGAAGTCCTATAATTCACCCCTCCACTTT
TRBV27,TRBJ1-1,.,.,15,CASIPLVDGLGEAFF,TGTGCCAGCATCCCCTTGGTGGACGGCCTCGGGGAAGCTTTCTTT
TRBV19,TRBJ2-1,.,.,14,CASSIWGSQAEQFF,TGTGCCAGTAGTATCTGGGGCTCCCAGGCCGAGCAGTTCTTC
TRBV4-3,TRBJ2-7,.,.,15,CASSQDPAGNYEQYF,TGCGCCAGCAGCCAAGATCCAGCAGGGAACTACGAGCAGTACTTC
TRBV7-2,TRBJ2-4,.,TRBD1,15,CASSSDRVTKNIQYF,TGTGCCAGCAGCAGTGACAGGGTTACCAAAAACATTCAGTACTTC
TRBV6-5,TRBJ1-1,once,TRBD1,14,CASTLTGVSTEAFF,TGTGCCAGCACCTTGACAGGGGTCAGCACTGAAGCTTTCTTT